The rows below give T cell receptor beta chains drawn from one sample of a study of cytotoxic CD8 clonotypes in ibrutinib-treated CLL. The table came from immunoSEQ multiplex PCR; TCRdb's copy has only in-frame clones and leaves some out. This sample carries around 70,000 clones, roughly 85% of them seen once, and the ten largest clones take roughly 40%. Here the sequenced sample was PBMCs, taken after 24 months of ibrutinib treatment. The receptors shown here come from a human donor with chronic lymphocytic leukemia. The conserved cysteine and the conserved F or W are not part of the CDR3 here. Fields, in order: J gene, V gene, CDR3 protein.

TRBJ2-7 TRBV11-1 ASSSRGVPEDEQY
TRBJ1-1 TRBV5-1 ASSLNRDEAF
TRBJ2-7 TRBV11-2 ASSGNYEQY
TRBJ2-3 TRBV7-2 ASSLAGGRLGDTQY
TRBJ2-7 TRBV9 ASSEGGGSSYEQY
TRBJ2-7 TRBV2 ASRTTSGNAYEQY
TRBJ2-3 TRBV5-1 ASRLSGFTDTQY
TRBJ2-1 TRBV6-6 ASRGPGDEQF
TRBJ2-7 TRBV6-1 ASSVLAGVGYEQY
TRBJ2-3 TRBV5-6 ASTLASLTDTQY
TRBJ2-5 TRBV10-2 ASSGTGGQETQY
TRBJ2-1 TRBV5-1 ASSLDSYNGEQF
TRBJ1-1 TRBV6-6 ASSYGGKNTEAF
TRBJ2-7 TRBV18 ASSPDGGLAGVTGVRNEQY
TRBJ2-2 TRBV5-4 ASSLAAEPTGELF
TRBJ2-5 TRBV10-3 AISESTEETQY
TRBJ1-2 TRBV11-2 ASSHRQGVGYGYT
TRBJ2-1 TRBV27 ASSSANNEQF
TRBJ2-3 TRBV18 ASSPGTDSTNTQY
TRBJ1-5 TRBV7-9 ASSLAGGQPQH
TRBJ1-3 TRBV18 ASSLTGELNTIY
TRBJ2-3 TRBV5-4 ASSRGRPRTDTQY
TRBJ2-1 TRBV21-1 ASSKVGLAGVYNEQF
TRBJ2-1 TRBV28 ASSSLHTRTPYNEQF
TRBJ2-7 TRBV5-4 ASSSSRTSRYEQY
TRBJ1-5 TRBV7-9 ASSPPGANQPQH
TRBJ2-3 TRBV11-2 ASSSTRSTDTQY
TRBJ2-1 TRBV15 ATSRDRGNEQF
TRBJ2-7 TRBV28 ASSFSGPVYEQY
TRBJ2-7 TRBV6-5 ASSNPGEQY
TRBJ2-3 TRBV7-3 ASGMDTDTQY
TRBJ2-6 TRBV19 ASSLSGSSGANVLT
TRBJ2-3 TRBV28 ASSSGSSDTQY
TRBJ2-1 TRBV5-1 ASSLRLYNEQF
TRBJ2-5 TRBV5-1 ASSSQGTGVQETQY
TRBJ1-5 TRBV28 ASQGGGGSNQPQH
TRBJ2-5 TRBV10-1 ASSELASGSKETQY
TRBJ1-5 TRBV29-1 SVETGVGGPQH
TRBJ1-2 TRBV6-5 ASSPRADGYT
TRBJ1-2 TRBV4-3 ASSQDPGLGYGYT
TRBJ2-2 TRBV7-6 ASSPSTGELF
TRBJ1-5 TRBV2 ASSATGINQPQH
TRBJ2-2 TRBV7-2 ASSRNTGELF
TRBJ2-1 TRBV5-4 ASSTAGAYNEQF
TRBJ2-4 TRBV5-1 ASSLSSREDIQY
TRBJ2-2 TRBV6-5 ATVGGPGELF
TRBJ1-5 TRBV28 ASSLGGVQPQH
TRBJ2-4 TRBV7-2 ASSLGPGQGSKNIQY
TRBJ2-7 TRBV29-1 SVGTSSYEQY
TRBJ2-7 TRBV5-1 ASSLVGGLDEQY
TRBJ1-2 TRBV11-3 ASSNTGTGGIV